The present TCR beta chain was sequenced within a study of OX40 agonist ivuxolimab in advanced cancers. For the study at large: Dose-escalation patients suffered from hepatocellular carcinoma, melanoma, renal cell or head and neck cancer. Whole-study findings and limits: Partial responders at 0.1-3.0 mg/kg showed near-lowest clonal expansion. Dose levels from 0.1 to 3.0 mg/kg saw CD4+ and CD8+ blood T cells expand clonally by week 6. CD8+ T cells showed, on average, more clonal expansion than CD4+ cells.

Relative to its sample, this clone is medium-sized (0.01 to 0.1%). The antigen remains unidentified. Here immunoSEQ multiplex PCR was the method, and the copy in TCRdb shows in-frame clones only, minus some. Here the sample spans about 78,000 clones, roughly 84% being singletons. V was pared by 6 bases and J by 3 bases, with 9 bases between. The CDR3 loop spans 13 amino acids. The germline CDR1 and CDR2 sequences are SNHLY and FYNNEI. The sequences come from CD4+ or CD8+ T cells sorted from blood, collected in a trial of the OX40 agonist ivuxolimab. The chain uses TRBV2 and TRBJ1-5; tentative D call: TRBD1 (5 bases). This TCR came from an adult with an advanced solid tumor such as melanoma, head and neck, liver or kidney cancer. The CDR3 here is CASRDTPNQPQHF. The CDR3, as DNA: TGTGCCAGCAGGGACACCCCCAATCAGCCCCAGCATTTT.